The 8 T cell receptor beta chains listed next were all sequenced from one sample in a study of T cell changes during pregnancy in multiple sclerosis. Some clones are missing from TCRdb's copy, which holds only in-frame ones; the method was immunoSEQ multiplex PCR. The data show about 68,000 clones, about 90% seen once. This specimen was peripheral blood, taken in the first trimester of pregnancy. The origin of the receptors is a female donor with multiple sclerosis, enrolled in a pregnancy study.

The chain couples TRBV21-1 to TRBJ2-5; the table names TRBD2, a call not compared with the DNA. TRBV21-1 is a pseudogene. The CDR3 is made up of 18 amino acids. The CDR3, as DNA: TGTGCCAGCAGCAATTTGGACGGGGTGGGCCCCCCGGATCAGACCCAGTACTTC. It translates to CASSNLDGVGPPDQTQYF.

CDR3 DNA sequence: TGCAGTGCCACCCCGGAGAATGAGCAGTTCTTC. Translating gives CSATPENEQFF. This chain connects TRBV20-1 to TRBJ2-1; D is undetermined. CDR3 length: 11 residues. The ends were cut back, 6 bases at V and 7 bases at J, with 10 bases in the middle. Germline CDR1 and CDR2: DFQATT and SNEGSKA (reference sequence).

The gene calls are TRBV27 and TRBJ2-6; tentative D call: TRBD2 (5 bases). V lost 5 bases and J lost 4, with 9 bases in between. This CDR3 is 14 amino acids long. CDR1 MNHEY and CDR2 SMNVEV come from the germline V gene (reference sequence). The CDR3 region is CASSPTGGANVLTF. In nucleotides, the CDR3 is TGTGCCAGCAGTCCAACGGGGGGGGCCAACGTCCTGACTTTC.

The rearrangement links TRBV5-1 to TRBJ2-2; 9 positions match TRBD2. CDR1 is SGHRS, CDR2 YFSETQ, per germline. J was trimmed by 6 bases and V by 2 bases; bases with no gene match: 5. This CDR3 comprises 15 residues. CDR3 amino acids: CASSFSSGGPGELFF. The CDR3 bases are TGCGCCAGCAGCTTTAGTAGCGGGGGCCCCGGGGAGCTGTTTTTT.

This chain uses TRBV28 with TRBJ2-2; D is ambiguous. Trimming took off 2 bases at V and 0 bases at J, with 10 bases between the two ends. This CDR3 spans 16 amino acids. CDR1 and CDR2 (germline): MDHEN, SYDVKM. The CDR3 protein is CASSLNPFTNTGELFF. The CDR3 DNA sequence: TGTGCCAGCAGTTTAAATCCTTTTACGAACACCGGGGAGCTGTTTTTT.

CDR3 in amino acids: CASSKRQGIGAEAFF. Written as DNA, the CDR3 is TGCGCCAGCAGCAAACGACAGGGAATAGGCGCTGAAGCTTTCTTT. The V gene is TRBV5-1, the J gene TRBJ1-1; 7 bases are a match to TRBD1. V was pared by 4 bases and J by 6 bases, with 12 bases of the junction left unmatched. The CDR3 totals 15 residues. Germline V gene data show CDR1 as SGHRS and CDR2 as YFSETQ.

The chain uses TRBV18 and TRBJ2-3; 8 positions agree with TRBD2. The CDR3 has 16 amino acids. V lost 5 bases, J lost 0 bases, and 7 bases stayed unmatched. CDR1 and CDR2 (germline): KGHSH, LQKENI. As DNA, the CDR3 is TGTGCCAGCTCATATTCCACGGGGGGGAGCACAGATACGCAGTATTTT. Protein product: CASSYSTGGSTDTQYF.

The chain recombines TRBV20-1 with TRBJ1-2; a weak D match, TRBD1 (5 bases). CDR1 and CDR2 (germline): DFQATT, SNEGSKA (reference sequence). The CDR3 length is 11 residues. V lost 7 bases and J 0 bases, leaving 6 bases between the germline ends. The CDR3 DNA reads TGCAGTGGGGACTCTAACTATGGCTACACCTTC. It translates to CSGDSNYGYTF.